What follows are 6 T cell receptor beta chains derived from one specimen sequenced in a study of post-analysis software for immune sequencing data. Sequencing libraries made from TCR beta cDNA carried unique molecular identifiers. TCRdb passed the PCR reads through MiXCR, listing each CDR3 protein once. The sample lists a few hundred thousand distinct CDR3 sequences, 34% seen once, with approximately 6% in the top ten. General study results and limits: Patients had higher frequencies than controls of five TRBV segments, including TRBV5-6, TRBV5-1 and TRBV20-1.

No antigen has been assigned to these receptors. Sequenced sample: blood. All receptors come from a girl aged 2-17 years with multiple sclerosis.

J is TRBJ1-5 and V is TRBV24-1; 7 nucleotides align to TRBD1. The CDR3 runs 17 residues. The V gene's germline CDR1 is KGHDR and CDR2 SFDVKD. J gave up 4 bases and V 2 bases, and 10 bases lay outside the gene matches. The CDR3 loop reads CATSDSPQGRLNQPQHF. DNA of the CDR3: TGTGCCACCAGTGATTCCCCACAGGGGAGGTTGAATCAGCCCCAGCATTTT.

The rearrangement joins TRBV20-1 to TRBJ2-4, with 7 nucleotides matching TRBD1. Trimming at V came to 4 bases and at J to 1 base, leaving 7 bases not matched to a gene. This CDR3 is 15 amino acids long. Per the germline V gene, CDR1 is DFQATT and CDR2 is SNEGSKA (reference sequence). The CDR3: CSAIITGVAKNIQYF. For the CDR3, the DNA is TGCAGTGCTATAATAACAGGGGTTGCCAAAAACATTCAGTACTTC.

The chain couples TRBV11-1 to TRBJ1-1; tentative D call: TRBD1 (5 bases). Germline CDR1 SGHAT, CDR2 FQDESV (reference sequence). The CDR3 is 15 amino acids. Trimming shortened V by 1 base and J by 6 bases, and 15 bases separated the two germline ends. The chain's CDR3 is CASSLGGVRGAEAFF. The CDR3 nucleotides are TGTGCCAGCAGCTTAGGAGGTGTCCGGGGGGCTGAAGCTTTCTTT.

CDR3 sequence reads: CASSYGEWGDTQYF. The CDR3 DNA reads TGTGCCAGCAGTTACGGGGAGTGGGGGGATACGCAGTATTTT. V gene TRBV6-5 combines with J gene TRBJ2-3; the D call may be TRBD1 or TRBD2 (5 bases each). The CDR3 runs to 14 residues. Trimming cost V 2 bases and J 6 bases, with 12 bases left between them. Germline-derived CDR1 and CDR2 are MNHEY and SVGAGI.

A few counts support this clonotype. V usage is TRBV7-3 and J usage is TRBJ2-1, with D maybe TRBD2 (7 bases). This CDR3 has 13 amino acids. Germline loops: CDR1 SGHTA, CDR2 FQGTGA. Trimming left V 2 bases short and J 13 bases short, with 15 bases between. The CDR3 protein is CASSLDPGGPQFF. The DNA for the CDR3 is TGTGCCAGCAGCTTAGACCCGGGGGGCCCCCAGTTCTTC.

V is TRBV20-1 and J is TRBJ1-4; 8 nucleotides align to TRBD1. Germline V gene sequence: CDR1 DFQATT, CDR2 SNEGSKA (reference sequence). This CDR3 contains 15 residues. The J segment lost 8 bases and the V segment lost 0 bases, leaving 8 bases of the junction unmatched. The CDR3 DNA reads TGCAGTGCTAGAGATCAGGACAGGGTCACGGAAAAACTGTTTTTT. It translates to CSARDQDRVTEKLFF.